The clone carrying this TCR beta chain occurred many times. Its antigen is still unknown. The CDR3 sequence is 13 residues long. V gave up 6 bases and J gave up 2 bases, with 8 bases separating them. The source of the sample is a study of human T cells and chemical hapten exposure. Study background: The sensitizing agent was 2% DPC, placed on about 2 cm by about 2 cm of upper inner arm skin. Epicutaneous patch tests delivered 0.01% DPC to the upper back, with evaluation at 6 days. Study findings and constraints: Versus controls, significantly more large CDR3 similarity clusters arose from expanded TCRs. Sensitization with DPC brought no change to TCRs above 1 in 1000 in frequency.

TCRdb re-analysed the RACE reads in MiXCR, keeping a single row per CDR3 protein. The repertoire holds about 340,000 distinct CDR3 sequences, around 7% seen once, with roughly 8% in the top ten. Sample time point: patch test 1, 2 weeks after DPC sensitization. Treatment of the sample: therapeutic diphenylcyclopropenone sensitization with weekly scalp DPC. The V gene is TRBV12-3 or TRBV12-4, the J gene TRBJ1-3, with D perhaps TRBD1 (5 bases). Source: whole blood, taken in connection with sensitization to the hapten diphenylcyclopropenone (DPC). The clonotype was recovered from a woman between 18 and 29 years old with alopecia areata. Some clones in this sample may be carry-over from other donors' samples. CDR3 DNA sequence: TGTGCCAGCAGACTAGGGGCTGGAAACACCATATATTTT. It is translated as CASRLGAGNTIYF.